What follows are 25 T cell receptor beta chains derived from one specimen sequenced in a study of T cells in narcolepsy (dated by TCRdb to 2016 to 2019). Libraries were prepared through the immunoSEQ multiplex PCR assay. TCRdb's version of the immuneACCESS table is confined to in-frame rearrangements and falls short of the full clone set. An unresolved V gene accounts for under half of the shortfall where checked; the remainder is of unknown origin. Across this sample there are some 30,000 clones, with roughly 77% seen only once. The ten largest account for 1.1% of the sample. The sequenced material came from CD45RA- memory CD4+ T cells from PBMCs. In the paper's terms, the cell subset or site label means: memory T cells sorted ex vivo from peripheral blood. Receptors were obtained from a human donor with narcolepsy.

A note on this clone: The identical CDR3 is also encoded by other nucleotide sequences in the sample. The rearrangement joins TRBV5-1 to TRBJ2-7; tentative D call: TRBD2 (6 bases). Germline lookup yields CDR1 SGHRS and CDR2 YFSETQ. The CDR3 extends over 14 amino acids. Trimming pared 3 bases from V and 3 bases from J, leaving 13 bases between. The chain's CDR3 is CASSWTGDGYEQYF. The CDR3 nucleotides read TGCGCCAGCAGCTGGACGGGGGACGGCTACGAGCAGTACTTC.

The chain uses TRBV5-6 and TRBJ2-7; 9 bases match TRBD1. Trimming at V came to 4 bases and at J to 1 base, leaving 6 bases not matched to a gene. Per germline, CDR1 SGHDT and CDR2 YYEEEE. The CDR3 runs 15 residues. CDR3 sequence: CASSRQGEISYEQYF. In DNA form, the CDR3 reads TGTGCCAGCAGCCGACAGGGGGAGATTTCCTACGAGCAGTACTTC.

The chain joins TRBV19 to TRBJ1-2; D remains unclear. The CDR3 covers 15 residues. Germline CDR1 is LNHDA and CDR2 is SQIVND (reference sequence). The germline V and J ends were trimmed by 4 bases and 2 bases, with 14 bases remaining between them. CDR3 coding DNA: TGTGCCAGTAGTACGCAGAAGGAAGGGAACTATGGCTACACCTTC. Translation gives CASSTQKEGNYGYTF.

The chain recombines TRBV6-4 with TRBJ2-3; D not resolved. The length of the CDR3 is 15 residues. V was trimmed by 4 bases and J by 0 bases, leaving 11 bases between them. Germline V gene lookup returns CDR1 MRHNA and CDR2 SNTAGT. For the CDR3, the DNA is TGTGCCAGCAGTGCCCGACTTACTAGCACAGATACGCAGTATTTT. It yields the protein CASSARLTSTDTQYF.

This rearrangement joins TRBV14 to TRBJ2-7; D gene unclear. Deletions cut 0 bases from V and 5 bases from J, with 5 bases between. Looked up from germline, CDR1 is SGHDN and CDR2 is FVKESK. The CDR3 has 12 amino acids. The CDR3 DNA is TGTGCCAGCAGCCAAGAAGGCCACGAGCAGTACTTC. Translation gives CASSQEGHEQYF.

This chain joins TRBV9 and TRBJ2-3, with D unresolved. The germline V and J ends were trimmed by 2 bases and 1 base, with 14 bases remaining between them. CDR1 is SGDLS and CDR2 is YYNGEE in the germline V gene. The CDR3 has 16 residues. Here the CDR3 reads CASSVGIGGGTDTQYF. The DNA for the CDR3 is TGTGCCAGCAGCGTGGGGATTGGCGGTGGCACAGATACGCAGTATTTT. Full variable domain (remainder filled in from reference TRBV9 and TRBJ2-3): DSGVTQTPKHLITATGQRVTLRCSPRSGDLSVYWYQQSLDQGLQFLIQYYNGEERAKGNILERFSAQQFPDLHSELNLSSLELGDSALYFCASSVGIGGGTDTQYFGPGTRLTVL.

The rearrangement joins TRBV6-1 to TRBJ1-1; D remains ambiguous. The length of the CDR3 is 14 residues. Germline assignment: CDR1 MNHNS and CDR2 SASEGT. Trimming removed 6 bases at V and 1 base at J, with 12 bases between. The chain's CDR3 is CASRLVSGNTEAFF. CDR3 in DNA: TGTGCCAGCAGACTCGTTTCAGGGAACACTGAAGCTTTCTTT.

The chain has TRBV7-3 and TRBJ2-2; D remains ambiguous. V gave up 3 bases and J gave up 7 bases, with 3 bases separating them. The germline V gene has CDR1 SGHTA and CDR2 FQGTGA. This CDR3 has 11 residues. CDR3 amino acids: CASSFGGELFF. CDR3 DNA: TGTGCCAGCAGCTTCGGCGGGGAGCTGTTTTTT.

This clone was counted only a few times. The chain joins TRBV6-5 to TRBJ1-1, with no clear D. The CDR3 runs to 11 residues. CDR1 is MNHEY and CDR2 is SVGAGI in the germline V gene. V dropped 4 bases and J dropped 11 bases, with 11 bases sitting between them. DNA for the CDR3: TGTGCCAGCAGTTTGGGCCCCGATGCTTTCTTT. This sequence encodes CASSLGPDAFF.

The chain is built from TRBV5-1 and TRBJ2-1; tentatively, D is TRBD1 (6 bases). The CDR3 totals 19 residues. Germline CDR1 reads SGHRS; CDR2 reads YFSETQ. V lost 1 base and J lost 3, with 23 bases in between. The CDR3 DNA is TGCGCCAGCAGCTTGCTGGGGGCTCCCATTTCGGGCTACTACAATGAGCAGTTCTTC. It encodes CASSLLGAPISGYYNEQFF.

This chain connects TRBV27 to TRBJ2-3; the D gene is possibly TRBD2 (5 bases). Trimming stripped 2 bases from V and 2 bases from J, with 8 bases between. The CDR3 runs 14 residues. The germline V gene encodes CDR1 MNHEY and CDR2 SMNVEV (reference sequence). CDR3 DNA sequence: TGTGCCAGCAGTTTAGGAGACTACACAGATACGCAGTATTTT. Its translation: CASSLGDYTDTQYF.

CDR3 coding DNA: TGTGCCAGCAGTTTAACCCCAGTCTTGGGGACAGGGGTAAGCAATCAGCCCCAGCATTTT. Protein: CASSLTPVLGTGVSNQPQHF. The genes are TRBV28 and TRBJ1-5; 10 bases align to TRBD1. V lost 2 bases and J lost 1; bases outside the gene matches: 14. CDR1 and CDR2 from the germline V gene are MDHEN and SYDVKM. The CDR3 spans 20 residues.

V usage is TRBV5-5 and J usage is TRBJ1-1, with unresolved D. CDR1 SGHKS and CDR2 YYEKEE come from the germline V gene (reference sequence). The CDR3 has 15 residues. Trimming stripped 2 bases from V and 6 bases from J, with 17 bases between. The CDR3 sequence is CASSFGNGPAPEAFF. In DNA, the CDR3 is TGTGCCAGCAGCTTCGGGAACGGCCCAGCTCCTGAAGCTTTCTTT.

The chain carries TRBV5-1 and TRBJ2-2; no clear D. Per the germline V gene, CDR1 is SGHRS and CDR2 is YFSETQ. CDR3 length equals 14 residues. Trimming removed 3 bases from V and 6 bases from J, with 12 bases in between. Written as DNA, the CDR3 is TGCGCCAGCAGCTCGACCTTAGTGTCCGGGGAGCTGTTTTTT. Encoded protein: CASSSTLVSGELFF.

A note on this clone: The same CDR3 arises from other DNA sequences in this sample as well. The rearrangement links TRBV19 to TRBJ2-1; D is perhaps TRBD1 (6 bases). Germline CDR1 is LNHDA and CDR2 is SQIVND (reference sequence). Trimming shortened V by 3 bases and J by 0 bases, and 9 bases separated the two germline ends. The CDR3 consists of 15 residues. The CDR3 is CASSIDRSSYNEQFF. CDR3 bases: TGTGCCAGTAGTATCGACAGGTCCTCCTACAATGAGCAGTTCTTC.

This clone came up a few times. This sequence joins TRBV29-1 and TRBJ1-2, with 7 bases lining up with TRBD1. Germline CDR1 and CDR2: SQVTM and ANQGSEA. The CDR3 spans 13 residues. Unmatched junction bases numbered 12, after V lost 6 bases and J lost 8 bases. The CDR3: CSVENDRVGGYTF. CDR3 nucleotides: TGCAGCGTAGAAAACGACAGGGTCGGAGGCTACACCTTC.

This clone was observed a few times. The chain has TRBV29-1 and TRBJ2-5, with 10 bases lining up with TRBD1. This CDR3 comprises 15 residues. Germline values: CDR1 SQVTM, CDR2 ANQGSEA. Germline trimming cut 0 bases from V and 12 bases from J; bases unmatched to any gene: 13. The CDR3 protein is CSVEDRGQGGQGEYF. Written as DNA, the CDR3 is TGCAGCGTTGAAGATCGAGGACAGGGGGGGCAGGGGGAGTACTTC.

The chain uses TRBV11-2 and TRBJ1-3, with D tentatively TRBD1 (6 bases). The CDR3 covers 18 residues. Trimming left V 1 base short and J 0 bases short, with 16 bases between. Germline assignment: CDR1 SGHAT and CDR2 FQNNGV. The CDR3 here is CASSLGGRSPSSGNTIYF. CDR3 nucleotides: TGTGCCAGCAGCTTAGGGGGGCGTAGTCCAAGCTCTGGAAACACCATATATTTT.

This chain connects TRBV5-6 to TRBJ2-7; a possible D gene is TRBD1 (5 bases). The CDR3 is made up of 15 amino acids. CDR1 and CDR2 (germline): SGHDT, YYEEEE. The V end was cut by 4 bases, the J end by 3 bases, with 17 bases between. Written as DNA, the CDR3 is TGTGCCAGCAGCCGAACTTGGCTGGGGCTCTACGAGCAGTACTTC. Its translation is CASSRTWLGLYEQYF.

Points on this clone: The junction and the germline gene differ at one end; a read error may be behind it. CDR3 region: CASAPYRAELYRGAVF. The CDR3 DNA reads TGCGCCAGCGCCCCTTATCGTGCGGAGTTATACCGGGGAGCTGTTTTT. This chain connects TRBV4-1 to TRBJ2-2; a possible D gene is TRBD2 (5 bases). Looked up from germline, CDR1 is MGHRA and CDR2 is YSYEKL. The CDR3 is 16 residues long.

The chain is built from TRBV10-3 and TRBJ1-1; 7 bases align to TRBD1. The CDR3 has 14 residues. J gave up 1 base and V 6 bases, and 5 bases lay outside the gene matches. CDR1 ENHRY and CDR2 SYGVKD come from the germline V gene. The CDR3, as DNA: TGTGCCATCAGGGGGACAGAGAGGAACACTGAAGCTTTCTTT. Its translation: CAIRGTERNTEAFF.

The DNA of the CDR3 is TGCGCCAGCAGCTTGGTGGGTTCGGGTGTGCCCTACGAGCAGTACTTC. It is translated as CASSLVGSGVPYEQYF. The chain joins TRBV5-1 to TRBJ2-7; D is undetermined. Germline CDR1 SGHRS, CDR2 YFSETQ. The CDR3 is 16 residues long. V gave up 0 bases and J gave up 2 bases, with 15 bases separating them.

The chain has TRBV13 and TRBJ1-4; D unresolved. This CDR3 is built from 15 residues. V lost 2 bases to trimming and J lost 7 bases, with 14 bases between them. Germline CDR1 PRHDT, CDR2 FYEKMQ (reference sequence). CDR3 nucleotides: TGTGCCAGCAGCTTAAGGATCTCAAGAGGTGAAAAACTGTTTTTT. It encodes CASSLRISRGEKLFF.

As regards this clone: Other DNA sequences in this specimen translate into the identical CDR3. The chain employs TRBV2 and TRBJ1-5; 9 nucleotides agree with TRBD1. V lost 3 bases and J lost 2; bases outside the gene matches: 2. The CDR3 length is 15 residues. The germline CDR1 and CDR2 sequences are SNHLY and FYNNEI. The chain's CDR3 is CASSDRTGGNQPQHF. In DNA form, the CDR3 reads TGTGCCAGCAGTGATCGGACAGGGGGCAATCAGCCCCAGCATTTT. Using reference TRBV2 and TRBJ1-5 for the parts outside the CDR3, the full variable domain is EPEVTQTPSHQVTQMGQEVILRCVPISNHLYFYWYRQILGQKVEFLVSFYNNEISEKSEIFDDQFSVERPDGSNFTLKIRSTKLEDSAMYFCASSDRTGGNQPQHFGDGTRLSIL.

In its sample, this clone was seen a few times. The chain carries TRBV19 and TRBJ2-6; maybe TRBD2 (5 bases). The CDR3 loop spans 15 amino acids. Trimming removed 9 bases at V and 4 bases at J, with 16 bases between. Germline V gene lookup returns CDR1 LNHDA and CDR2 SQIVND (reference sequence). CDR3 DNA: TGTGCCAGCAGTGAGGGCCAGGCCGGGGCCAACGTCCTGACTTTC. As protein: CASSEGQAGANVLTF. The full variable domain, in which reference TRBV19 and TRBJ2-6 provide the parts outside the CDR3, is DGGITQSPKYLFRKEGQNVTLSCEQNLNHDAMYWYRQDPGQGLRLIYYSQIVNDFQKGDIAEGYSVSREKKESFPLTVTSAQKNPTAFYLCASSEGQAGANVLTFGAGSRLTVL.